The entry that follows covers one TCR beta chain sequence. These data belong to a study of cytotoxic CD8 clonotypes in ibrutinib-treated CLL. Profiling relied on immunoSEQ multiplex PCR, and the TCRdb table lists in-frame clones only, not all of them. The sample records about 200,000 clones, 79% being singletons. The CDR3 loop spans 18 amino acids. This receptor was identified in a human donor with chronic lymphocytic leukemia. The source material was PBMCs, sampled after 12 months of ibrutinib treatment. The V gene is TRBV1, the J gene TRBJ2-1. TRBV1 is designated a pseudogene. CDR3: CTSSQRVAVSSSYNEQFF. The CDR3, as DNA: TGCACCAGCAGCCAAAGGGTGGCGGTATCTAGCTCCTACAATGAGCAGTTCTTC.